These 18 T cell receptor beta chains share one sample of origin, sequenced in a study of CD8+CD57+ T cells in acquired aplastic anemia. Genomic DNA, serving as template, underwent TCR beta VDJ and CDR3 profiling. Using its own MiXCR run on the reads, TCRdb lists one record per CDR3 protein. The sample comprises about 470,000 distinct CDR3 sequences, about a third of which are singletons, and around 0.82% rests with the top ten. Sequenced patients had shown CD8+CD57+ cell expansion by flow cytometry. The sequencing input was sorted CD4+, CD8+, or CD8+CD57+ T cells (not recorded which) from PBMCs. The receptors derive from a human donor with aplastic anemia.

The chain joins TRBV5-1 to TRBJ1-4; unclear D gene. From germline, CDR1 is SGHRS and CDR2 YFSETQ. Trimming shortened V by 0 bases and J by 8 bases, and 11 bases separated the two germline ends. This CDR3 region has 14 residues. CDR3 in amino acids: CASSLEVGKEKLFF. DNA for the CDR3: TGCGCCAGCAGCTTGGAAGTGGGGAAGGAAAAACTGTTTTTT.

The chain couples TRBV5-1 to TRBJ1-1, with unresolved D. Germline CDR1 reads SGHRS; CDR2 reads YFSETQ. The ends were cut back, 5 bases at V and 2 bases at J, with 13 bases in the middle. This CDR3 contains 14 residues. The CDR3 region is CASSATETNTEAFF. CDR3 DNA sequence: TGCGCCAGCAGTGCGACCGAAACCAACACTGAAGCTTTCTTT.

Note on this clonotype: A single base separates this from a much larger clone, so it may be a read error. Given the absence of the conserved phenylalanine or tryptophan at the CDR3 end, a read error is likely. This chain uses TRBV10-1 with TRBJ2-5, with D possibly being TRBD2 (6 bases). There are 11 residues in the CDR3. From germline, CDR1 is WNHNN and CDR2 SYGVQD (reference sequence). CDR3 in DNA: TGTGCCAGCGGACTAACCGCGACCCAGTACCTC. Translation: CASGLTATQYL.

The rearrangement links TRBV6-1 to TRBJ2-5; tentatively, D is TRBD1 (7 bases). This CDR3 is 12 amino acids long. Germline lookup yields CDR1 MNHNS and CDR2 SASEGT. V was shortened by 3 bases and J by 7 bases, with 9 bases between the two germline ends. The CDR3 DNA sequence: TGTGCCAGCAGTGAGCAGGGGGGGACCCAGTACTTC. Translated: CASSEQGGTQYF.

This clonotype was observed a handful of times. The chain uses TRBV2 and TRBJ2-7, with D possibly TRBD1 on 6 matching bases. Germline assignment: CDR1 SNHLY and CDR2 FYNNEI. Trimming pared 6 bases from V and 2 bases from J, leaving 14 bases between. This CDR3 has 14 amino acids. CDR3 region: CASSQGQGPYEQYF. In DNA form, the CDR3 reads TGTGCCAGCAGCCAAGGGCAGGGGCCCTACGAGCAGTACTTC. The variable domain in full, completed from reference TRBV2 and TRBJ2-7, reads EPEVTQTPSHQVTQMGQEVILRCVPISNHLYFYWYRQILGQKVEFLVSFYNNEISEKSEIFDDQFSVERPDGSNFTLKIRSTKLEDSAMYFCASSQGQGPYEQYFGPGTRLTVT.

The chain employs TRBV5-4 and TRBJ2-7; the D gene is possibly TRBD1 (6 bases). V was trimmed by 0 bases and J by 2 bases, leaving 30 bases between them. Germline assignment: CDR1 SGHNT and CDR2 YYREEE (reference sequence). The CDR3 runs to 21 residues. The CDR3 region is CASSLGDLTGRRGRTAYEQYF. The DNA of the CDR3 is TGTGCCAGCAGCTTGGGCGACCTGACAGGACGTCGTGGCAGGACAGCCTACGAGCAGTACTTC.

The V gene is TRBV4-1, the J gene TRBJ2-1, with 11 positions matching TRBD2. Losses at the gene ends were 4 bases for V and 0 bases for J; bases not matched to a gene: 5. Germline CDR1 is MGHRA and CDR2 is YSYEKL. The CDR3 is made up of 17 amino acids. CDR3 residues: CASSLQTSGNSYNEQFF. In DNA, the CDR3 is TGCGCCAGCAGCCTCCAGACTAGCGGGAACTCCTACAATGAGCAGTTCTTC.

V gene TRBV9 combines with J gene TRBJ2-5, with D hard to call. Germline V gene lookup returns CDR1 SGDLS and CDR2 YYNGEE. The CDR3 has 14 residues. Trimming shortened V by 4 bases and J by 0 bases, and 10 bases separated the two germline ends. The CDR3 region has the DNA TGTGCCAGCAGCCCTCGCTCGTACCAAGAGACCCAGTACTTC. Translation: CASSPRSYQETQYF.

A few counts support this clonotype. This chain connects TRBV4-1 to TRBJ1-1; unclear D gene. V lost 1 base and J lost 3, with 9 bases in between. The CDR3 is 14 residues long. Germline V gives CDR1 MGHRA, CDR2 YSYEKL. The CDR3: CASSQGQAYTEAFF. The CDR3 DNA follows: TGCGCCAGCAGCCAAGGCCAGGCCTACACTGAAGCTTTCTTT.

This clonotype was observed many times. The V gene is TRBV29-1, the J gene TRBJ1-5, with a weak D call TRBD1 (6 bases). The germline V gene has CDR1 SQVTM and CDR2 ANQGSEA. V was pared by 6 bases and J by 4 bases, with 19 bases between. This CDR3 region has 15 residues. The CDR3 DNA follows: TGCAGCGTACAGCTCGGGGGCAGTGGTAATCAGCCCCAGCATTTT. As protein: CSVQLGGSGNQPQHF. The full variable domain, its missing parts supplied by reference TRBV29-1 and TRBJ1-5, is SAVISQKPSRDICQRGTSLTIQCQVDSQVTMMFWYRQQPGQSLTLIATANQGSEATYESGFVIDKFPISRPNLTFSTLTVSNMSPEDSSIYLCSVQLGGSGNQPQHFGDGTRLSIL.

This clonotype was found many times. The gene calls are TRBV10-2 and TRBJ2-7; 10 bases map to TRBD2. Germline V gene sequence: CDR1 WSHSY, CDR2 SAAADI. The CDR3 is 13 amino acids. V shed 8 bases and J 4 bases; nucleotides not matched to a gene: 5. The CDR3: CASGLAGVYEQYF. In DNA, the CDR3 is TGCGCCAGCGGGCTAGCGGGGGTGTACGAGCAGTACTTC.

The J gene is TRBJ2-3, the V gene TRBV11-2; TRBD2 matches 8 bases. Germline CDR1 SGHAT, CDR2 FQNNGV. V was clipped by 6 bases and J by 1 base; unmatched bases: 12. The CDR3 is made up of 17 amino acids. CDR3 nucleotides: TGTGCCAGCAGTTCACATATGTCAGCGGGGGGCACAGATACGCAGTATTTT. This translates into CASSSHMSAGGTDTQYF.

This clonotype was observed a handful of times. J is TRBJ2-2 and V is TRBV7-9; TRBD1 is a possible D gene (6 bases). Trimming left V 5 bases short and J 5 bases short, with 12 bases between. The CDR3 contains 14 residues. The germline V gene encodes CDR1 SEHNR and CDR2 FQNEAQ (reference sequence). DNA of the CDR3: TGTGCCAGCAGCGCCCACCAGGGGACCGGGGAGCTGTTTTTT. Residues: CASSAHQGTGELFF.

The table lists this clonotype with a few counts. The chain carries TRBV7-2 and TRBJ1-6; D not certain. This CDR3 region has 14 residues. V was clipped by 5 bases and J by 7 bases, with 12 bases between them. Germline V CDR1 and CDR2: SGHTA, FQGNSA. As DNA, the CDR3 is TGTGCCAGCAGCAAACCTTTTAGGAATTCACCCCTCCACTTT. Translating it yields CASSKPFRNSPLHF.

In this sample, this clonotype turned up a few times. The rearrangement uses TRBV24-1 and TRBJ2-1; D is undetermined. The CDR3 has 13 amino acids. V was pared by 6 bases and J by 8 bases, with 13 bases between. CDR1 and CDR2 (germline): KGHDR, SFDVKD. As DNA, the CDR3 is TGTGCCACCAGTCCGAAAAACAGCGATGAGCAGTTCTTC. This encodes CATSPKNSDEQFF.

This clonotype has just a few counts. V is TRBV11-2 and J is TRBJ2-1, with D possibly being TRBD2 (5 bases). The V and J ends lost 5 bases and 9 bases respectively, with 17 bases between them. The germline V gene encodes CDR1 SGHAT and CDR2 FQNNGV. The CDR3 is made up of 14 amino acids. The CDR3 region is CASSPPTRVGEQFF. In nucleotides, the CDR3 is TGTGCCAGCAGCCCCCCTACTAGAGTGGGTGAGCAGTTCTTC.

The rearrangement links TRBV25-1 to TRBJ2-1, with D unresolved. Germline lookup yields CDR1 MGHDK and CDR2 SYGVNS. Deletions cut 5 bases from V and 7 bases from J, with 18 bases between. CDR3 length equals 15 residues. This CDR3 is CASSSKGSRINEQFF. For the CDR3, the DNA is TGTGCCAGCAGTTCCAAAGGGTCTCGGATTAATGAGCAGTTCTTC.

This clonotype was counted a few times. V is TRBV7-7 and J is TRBJ2-7; 7 bases agree with TRBD1. Trimming removed 1 base from V and 6 bases from J; junction bases left unmatched: 3. CDR3 length: 13 amino acids. The germline V gene encodes CDR1 SSHAT and CDR2 FNYEAQ (reference sequence). CDR3 coding DNA: TGTGCCAGCAGCTTAGGGACAGGAGGCGAGCAGTACTTC. It is translated as CASSLGTGGEQYF. The full variable domain, rest sourced from reference TRBV7-7 and TRBJ2-7, is GAGVSQSPRYKVTKRGQDVTLRCDPISSHATLYWYQQALGQGPEFLTYFNYEAQPDKSGLPSDRFSAERPEGSISTLTIQRTEQRDSAMYRCASSLGTGGEQYFGPGTRLTVT.